This T cell receptor (beta chain) stems from a study of blood T cell repertoires in COVID-19. Looking at the study overall: Samples taken during acute and convalescent COVID-19 were collected in the United States, Italy and Spain. Nucleic acid was either cDNA or gDNA, and it came from T cells, B-cell-depleted T cells, or PBMCs.

Per the germline V gene, CDR1 is MDHEN and CDR2 is SYDVKM. V shed 4 bases, J shed 4 bases, and the junction held 9 bases outside the gene matches. The CDR3 sequence is 17 residues long. Authors' data handling: Scientists estimated how many nucleated cells there were by amplifying reference gene primers. This table comes from immunoSEQ multiplex PCR, and its TCRdb copy is limited to in-frame clones, with some not included. V and J calls and clone size are copied from that table; D and trimming were computed from the DNA. Here the sample spans over 200,000 clones, around 80% being singletons. Sequences were obtained from peripheral blood. This clonotype was sampled from a man at least 80 years old with acute or convalescent COVID-19. The chain employs TRBV28 and TRBJ1-4, with TRBD1 matching over 10 bases. The CDR3 loop reads CASSSLADRGVNEKLFF. In nucleotides, the CDR3 is TGTGCCAGCAGTTCCCTCGCGGACAGGGGGGTTAATGAAAAACTGTTTTTT.